This T cell receptor beta chain was captured in a study of monozygotic twins with inflammatory bowel disease. TCRdb processed the 5' RACE reads again and assigns one entry to each CDR3 protein, with no DNA. The sample has over 200,000 distinct CDR3 sequences. Whole-study findings and limits: On the inverse Simpson index, IBD patients scored lower for TCRbeta diversity than healthy co-twins. Reduced clonotype sharing with other individuals was observed in IBD patients relative to healthy twins, especially with disease activity. Discordant twins had repertoire similarity that did not differ from that of concordant twins, possibly from limited power.

Worth noting for this clonotype: The antigen is undetermined.

The V gene's germline CDR1 is SNHLY and CDR2 FYNNEI. This CDR3 is 11 amino acids long. Source material: blood. This rearrangement joins TRBV2 to TRBJ2-3. The origin of this receptor is a human donor with ulcerative colitis or Crohn's disease, or a healthy co-twin of an affected twin (not recorded which). The CDR3 reads CASTITDTQYF.